The 32 T cell receptor beta chains reported below all come from one sample, sequenced in a study of blood T cell repertoires in COVID-19. Measured with immunoSEQ multiplex PCR; TCRdb has only the in-frame clones, and not every one. The sample gives 90,000 to 100,000 clones, roughly 89% of which show up once; around 17% is in the top ten. The specimen was peripheral blood. The receptors were sampled from a woman aged 55-69 years with COVID-19, enrolled during active disease.

In regard to this clone: Germline is not matched at one junction end, which may reflect a read error. CDR3 nucleotides: TGTGCCAGCAATGAAATAGGGGGTCGAACTGAAGCTTTCTTT. Protein: CASNEIGGRTEAFF. This sequence joins TRBV2 and TRBJ1-1; weak D call: TRBD1 (6 bases). The CDR3 runs to 14 residues. Germline V gives CDR1 SNHLY, CDR2 FYNNEI.

This clone was observed once. The rearrangement joins TRBV18 to TRBJ2-6; 9 nucleotides align to TRBD1. Per the germline V gene, CDR1 is KGHSH and CDR2 is LQKENI. This CDR3 has 16 amino acids. Germline trimming cut 4 bases from V and 1 base from J; bases unmatched to any gene: 2. Written as DNA, the CDR3 is TGTGCCAGCTCACTACAGGGGGCTTCTGGGGCCAACGTCCTGACTTTC. This translates into CASSLQGASGANVLTF.

The V and J genes are TRBV11-1 and TRBJ1-1, with D perhaps TRBD1 (5 bases). Deletions cut 4 bases from V and 0 bases from J, with 15 bases between. Germline-derived CDR1 and CDR2 are SGHAT and FQDESV (reference sequence). There are 16 residues in the CDR3. CDR3: CASSSGTGGMNTEAFF. CDR3 nucleotide sequence: TGTGCCAGCAGCTCCGGGACGGGGGGGATGAACACTGAAGCTTTCTTT.

V usage is TRBV28 and J usage is TRBJ1-2; 8 bases match TRBD1. The CDR3 runs to 13 residues. Trimming at V came to 8 bases and at J to 5 bases, leaving 7 bases not matched to a gene. Germline values: CDR1 MDHEN, CDR2 SYDVKM. CDR3 in amino acids: CASAPGGRYGYTF. CDR3 bases: TGTGCCAGCGCCCCAGGGGGCAGGTATGGCTACACCTTC.

This clone came up once. The chain joins TRBV4-1 to TRBJ1-2, with a tentative D call TRBD1 (6 bases). Between the trimmed V and J ends, which lost 0 bases and 4 bases, there was a span of 12 bases. The germline gives CDR1 MGHRA, CDR2 YSYEKL. This CDR3 has 15 amino acids. This CDR3 reads CASSQDARGAYGYTF. CDR3 coding DNA: TGCGCCAGCAGCCAAGATGCCCGGGGGGCCTATGGCTACACCTTC.

V usage is TRBV5-6 and J usage is TRBJ1-1; D is perhaps TRBD1 (6 bases). CDR1 and CDR2 (germline): SGHDT, YYEEEE. The germline V and J ends were trimmed by 3 bases and 0 bases, with 6 bases remaining between them. The CDR3 is 13 amino acids. CDR3 sequence reads: CASSWTVNTEAFF. The CDR3 DNA reads as TGTGCCAGCAGCTGGACAGTGAACACTGAAGCTTTCTTT.

The gene calls are TRBV10-3 and TRBJ1-2; 8 nucleotides line up with TRBD1. The V gene's germline CDR1 is ENHRY and CDR2 SYGVKD. The V gene end was trimmed by 3 bases and the J gene end by 3 bases; junction bases not matched to a gene: 3. This CDR3 contains 14 residues. CDR3 in DNA: TGTGCCATCAGTGACAAACAGGGGGACTATGGCTACACCTTC. Its protein is CAISDKQGDYGYTF.

The chain links TRBV5-1 to TRBJ1-2; tentatively, D is TRBD1 (6 bases). V was trimmed by 4 bases and J by 3 bases, leaving 16 bases between them. Germline assignment: CDR1 SGHRS and CDR2 YFSETQ. CDR3 length: 15 amino acids. The CDR3 DNA sequence: TGCGCCAGCAGCCACCTACAGGGTGCTGACTATGGCTACACCTTC. Residues: CASSHLQGADYGYTF. The full variable domain, completed using reference TRBV5-1 and TRBJ1-2, is KAGVTQTPRYLIKTRGQQVTLSCSPISGHRSVSWYQQTPGQGLQFLFEYFSETQRNKGNFPGRFSGRQFSNSRSEMNVSTLELGDSALYLCASSHLQGADYGYTFGSGTRLTVV.

This sequence joins TRBV12-3 or TRBV12-4 and TRBJ2-3; tentatively, D is TRBD2 (6 bases). Trimming shortened V by 7 bases and J by 4 bases, and 9 bases separated the two germline ends. The CDR3 sequence is 12 residues long. The CDR3 nucleotides are TGTGCCAGCACCCGGAGGGCAGATACGCAGTATTTT. Protein sequence: CASTRRADTQYF.

V and J are TRBV7-2 and TRBJ2-2; TRBD1 might be the D (5 bases). The germline gives CDR1 SGHTA, CDR2 FQGNSA. The CDR3 contains 13 residues. The germline V and J ends were trimmed by 5 bases and 6 bases, with 10 bases remaining between them. The CDR3 nucleotides are TGTGCCAGCAGCCCCCGACAGTCCGGGGAGCTGTTTTTT. This gives the protein CASSPRQSGELFF.

The V call is TRBV5-1, the J call TRBJ2-5; TRBD2 aligns across 11 bases. Germline trimming cut 0 bases from V and 3 bases from J; bases unmatched to any gene: 10. CDR1 is SGHRS and CDR2 is YFSETQ in the germline V gene. This CDR3 is built from 18 residues. The CDR3, as DNA: TGCGCCAGCAGCTTGGCGCCCACTAGCGGGGGACTCGAAGAGACCCAGTACTTC. Protein sequence: CASSLAPTSGGLEETQYF.

For this clone: Other DNA sequences in this sample translate to the same CDR3. This chain joins TRBV29-1 and TRBJ2-1; 11 nucleotides agree with TRBD1. The ends lost 6 bases at V and 4 bases at J; junction bases unmatched: 2. The CDR3 covers 13 residues. Germline CDR1 reads SQVTM; CDR2 reads ANQGSEA. CDR3 sequence (DNA): TGCAGCGTCGGGACAGGGGGGTACAATGAGCAGTTCTTC. Its translation: CSVGTGGYNEQFF.

This clone has a handful of counts. The chain carries TRBV6-1 and TRBJ1-5; D is perhaps TRBD1 (6 bases). The length of the CDR3 is 13 residues. The germline CDR1 and CDR2 sequences are MNHNS and SASEGT. V was clipped by 11 bases and J by 8 bases, with 19 bases between them. In DNA form, the CDR3 reads TGTGCCTGCTGTGAAGACAGGAGGGAGCCCCAGCATTTT. Translation gives CACCEDRREPQHF.

The chain joins TRBV4-2 to TRBJ2-2, with D perhaps matching TRBD2 (6 bases). The V gene lost 3 bases and the J gene lost 6 bases, with 11 bases spanning the gap. Germline CDR1 and CDR2: LGHNA and YNFKEQ. CDR3 length equals 14 residues. CDR3 loop: CASSQSTRSGELFF. The CDR3 DNA follows: TGTGCCAGCAGCCAGTCGACTAGATCCGGGGAGCTGTTTTTT.

The chain recombines TRBV6-6 with TRBJ1-2, with D tentatively TRBD1 (6 bases). Germline assignment: CDR1 MNHNY and CDR2 SVGAGI (reference sequence). This CDR3 contains 14 residues. Trimming took 6 bases from V and 2 from J, leaving 13 bases between them. Here the CDR3 reads CASRPTGSNYGYTF. For the CDR3, the DNA is TGTGCCAGCAGACCGACAGGTTCCAACTATGGCTACACCTTC.

This chain uses TRBV15 with TRBJ2-7; a possible D gene is TRBD1 (5 bases). Between the trimmed V and J ends, which lost 3 bases and 2 bases, there was a span of 11 bases. Germline loops: CDR1 LNHNV, CDR2 YYDKDF (reference sequence). This CDR3 has 14 amino acids. CDR3 coding DNA: TGTGCCACCAGCAGGCGAAGGGGTACCTACGAGCAGTACTTC. Translated: CATSRRRGTYEQYF.

The rearrangement links TRBV7-9 to TRBJ1-1; 7 bases are shared with TRBD1. J was trimmed by 4 bases and V by 1 base; bases with no gene match: 3. The germline gives CDR1 SEHNR, CDR2 FQNEAQ (reference sequence). This CDR3 region has 14 residues. CDR3 in DNA: TGTGCCAGCAGCTTAGAGGCAGGGGGCACTGAAGCTTTCTTT. It encodes CASSLEAGGTEAFF.

The V and J genes are TRBV6-5 and TRBJ2-1, with TRBD2 matching over 7 bases. The CDR3 sequence is 16 residues long. Germline V gene sequence: CDR1 MNHEY, CDR2 SVGAGI. V lost 0 bases, J lost 8 bases, and 10 bases stayed unmatched. The CDR3 reads CASSYSLVGGEDEQFF. CDR3 nucleotides: TGTGCCAGCAGTTACTCGCTGGTGGGGGGGGAGGATGAGCAGTTCTTC.

The rearrangement joins TRBV19 to TRBJ1-5, with TRBD1 identical over 9 bases. Germline-derived CDR1 and CDR2 are LNHDA and SQIVND (reference sequence). The CDR3 has 15 amino acids. V shed 9 bases and J 7 bases; nucleotides not matched to a gene: 13. Here the CDR3 reads CASQYWDRAGQPQHF. For the CDR3, the DNA is TGTGCCAGCCAGTACTGGGACAGGGCTGGCCAGCCCCAGCATTTT.

This clone was counted a single time. The CDR3 here is CASSSTGAGGYTF. CDR3 bases: TGTGCCAGCAGTTCGACAGGGGCCGGTGGCTACACCTTC. The chain employs TRBV5-4 and TRBJ1-2; TRBD1 agrees at 8 bases. After removal of 5 bases from V and 7 bases from J, the junction contained 7 bases not matched to a gene. The germline V gene encodes CDR1 SGHNT and CDR2 YYREEE (reference sequence). The CDR3 is 13 residues long.

The CDR3 DNA follows: TGTGCCAGCAGCTTAGTCCGGGGGAATGAGCAGTTCTTC. It yields the protein CASSLVRGNEQFF. The rearrangement joins TRBV13 to TRBJ2-1, with a tentative D call TRBD2 (6 bases). From germline, CDR1 is PRHDT and CDR2 FYEKMQ (reference sequence). The V and J ends lost 1 base and 7 bases respectively, with 8 bases between them. The CDR3 covers 13 residues. The full variable domain, with the rest looked up from reference TRBV13 and TRBJ2-1, is AAGVIQSPRHLIKEKRETATLKCYPIPRHDTVYWYQQGPGQDPQFLISFYEKMQSDKGSIPDRFSAQQFSDYHSELNMSSLELGDSALYFCASSLVRGNEQFFGPGTRLTVL.

The V call is TRBV5-5, the J call TRBJ1-5; 8 positions agree with TRBD1. Germline CDR1 and CDR2: SGHKS and YYEKEE (reference sequence). The CDR3 spans 15 residues. V trimming: 3 bases; J trimming: 4 bases; junction bases outside the gene matches: 6. The chain's CDR3 is CASSWGTGINQPQHF. CDR3 DNA sequence: TGTGCCAGCAGCTGGGGGACAGGAATAAATCAGCCCCAGCATTTT.

The chain couples TRBV4-3 to TRBJ2-7; D is possibly TRBD1 (6 bases). The ends were cut back, 1 base at V and 6 bases at J, with 10 bases in the middle. The CDR3 length is 13 residues. Per germline, CDR1 LGHNA and CDR2 YSLEER. In nucleotides, the CDR3 is TGCGCCAGCAGCCAAGTTGGGGGCTCCGAGCAGTACTTC. Translating it yields CASSQVGGSEQYF.

This chain links TRBV27 with TRBJ1-2; D unclear. The CDR3 is 12 amino acids. CDR1 is MNHEY and CDR2 is SMNVEV in the germline V gene (reference sequence). The ends were cut back, 2 bases at V and 6 bases at J, with 7 bases in the middle. CDR3 region: CASSLNGDGYTF. The CDR3 nucleotides are TGTGCCAGCAGTTTAAACGGGGATGGCTACACCTTC.

The V and J genes are TRBV29-1 and TRBJ1-1; 8 bases are a match to TRBD1. The CDR3 has 18 residues. With 7 bases clipped from V and 2 bases from J, the junction kept 21 bases outside the gene matches. Germline CDR1 reads SQVTM; CDR2 reads ANQGSEA. The CDR3 DNA reads as TGCAGCGCATGTAATCGGACAGGGCCAGACCTGAAAAACACTGAAGCTTTCTTT. Translation gives CSACNRTGPDLKNTEAFF.

This clone has a single count. The V and J genes are TRBV5-1 and TRBJ2-3, with D hard to call. Per germline, CDR1 SGHRS and CDR2 YFSETQ. This CDR3 contains 14 residues. V was cut by 0 bases and J by 0 bases, with 5 bases left in between. The CDR3 spells CASSLAVSTDTQYF. CDR3 coding DNA: TGCGCCAGCAGCTTGGCTGTTAGCACAGATACGCAGTATTTT.

This clone was found once. The chain has TRBV11-2 and TRBJ2-2, with 9 bases aligning to TRBD2. Germline V gene sequence: CDR1 SGHAT, CDR2 FQNNGV. The CDR3 is made up of 16 amino acids. V lost 11 bases and J lost 2; bases outside the gene matches: 12. The CDR3 loop reads CAASLSGGTNTGELFF. The DNA of the CDR3 is TGTGCCGCAAGCCTCAGCGGGGGGACCAACACCGGGGAGCTGTTTTTT.

J is TRBJ2-2 and V is TRBV9; the match to TRBD1 covers 7 bases. J gave up 6 bases and V 0 bases, and 14 bases lay outside the gene matches. The germline V gene has CDR1 SGDLS and CDR2 YYNGEE. The CDR3 is 18 amino acids. As DNA, the CDR3 is TGTGCCAGCAGCGTAGGAGTTGAGGGGGCGCGGTTGGCCGGGGAGCTGTTTTTT. It translates to CASSVGVEGARLAGELFF.

The rearrangement joins TRBV12-3 or TRBV12-4 to TRBJ1-2; D gene unclear. V lost 1 base and J 8 bases, leaving 8 bases between the germline ends. The length of the CDR3 is 12 residues. The chain's CDR3 is CASSLGVEGYTF. The CDR3 coding sequence is TGTGCCAGCAGTTTAGGCGTGGAGGGCTACACCTTC.

The chain combines TRBV27 with TRBJ2-2; the match to TRBD1 covers 8 bases. The CDR3 consists of 16 residues. Germline V gene lookup returns CDR1 MNHEY and CDR2 SMNVEV (reference sequence). V lost 3 bases, J lost 3 bases, and 6 bases stayed unmatched. The CDR3 region has the DNA TGTGCCAGCAGTTTCCTCGGACAGGGTTACACCGGGGAGCTGTTTTTT. It yields the protein CASSFLGQGYTGELFF.

The CDR3 nucleotides read TGTGCCATCAGTGCAGGAAATCAGCCCCAGCATTTT. Amino acids: CAISAGNQPQHF. This chain links TRBV10-3 with TRBJ1-5; D not resolved. The CDR3 totals 12 residues. Trimming pared 4 bases from V and 4 bases from J, leaving 5 bases between. Germline V lookup: CDR1 ENHRY, CDR2 SYGVKD.

The V and J genes are TRBV7-7 and TRBJ2-7, with a tentative D call TRBD1 (5 bases). This CDR3 has 13 residues. CDR1 and CDR2 (germline): SSHAT, FNYEAQ (reference sequence). V lost 2 bases and J lost 7, with 12 bases in between. The CDR3 nucleotides read TGTGCCAGCAGCTTATTGTGGGGCTGGGAGCAGTACTTC. Its protein product is CASSLLWGWEQYF.